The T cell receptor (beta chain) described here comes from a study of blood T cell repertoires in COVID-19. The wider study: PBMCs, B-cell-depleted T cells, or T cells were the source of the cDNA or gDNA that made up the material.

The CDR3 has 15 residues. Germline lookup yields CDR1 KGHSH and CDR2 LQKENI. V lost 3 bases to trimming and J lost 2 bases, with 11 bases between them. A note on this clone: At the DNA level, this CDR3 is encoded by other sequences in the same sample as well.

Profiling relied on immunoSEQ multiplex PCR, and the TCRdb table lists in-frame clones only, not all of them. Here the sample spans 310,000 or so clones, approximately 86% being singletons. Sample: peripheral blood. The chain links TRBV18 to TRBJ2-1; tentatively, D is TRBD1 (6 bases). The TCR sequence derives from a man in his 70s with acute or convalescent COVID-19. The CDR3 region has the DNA TGTGCCAGCTCACCTCCGAGGACAGCCTACAATGAGCAGTTCTTC. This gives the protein CASSPPRTAYNEQFF.